This TCR beta chain was retrieved from a study of CD8+CD57+ T cells in acquired aplastic anemia. The overall study: The mean DNA yield obtained from sorted CD4+ and CD8+ cells came to around 3 ug.

Germline CDR1 and CDR2: SGHNT and YENEEA. The CDR3 totals 15 residues. V lost 6 bases and J 2 bases, leaving 11 bases between the germline ends. For CDR3 and TCR beta VDJ profiling, genomic DNA was the template used. TCRdb re-analysed the reads in MiXCR, keeping a single row per CDR3 protein. Found here are 300,000 or so distinct CDR3 sequences, 56% of them singletons; the top ten hold around 7.6%. To note about this clonotype: Its antigen remains unidentified.

Study-level results: The study found no significant CD8+ Simpson's diversity difference between patients and controls. Researchers report that some 31 CD8+ CDR3 sequences appeared in both patients and controls.

The chain links TRBV11-3 to TRBJ2-6, with D possibly matching TRBD2 (6 bases). This clonotype originated in a human donor with severe aplastic anemia or a healthy control (not recorded which). The sample was sorted CD4+, CD8+, or CD8+CD57+ T cells (not recorded which) from PBMCs. CDR3 loop: CASSGGNPGANVLTF. The CDR3 bases are TGTGCCAGCAGTGGGGGGAACCCTGGGGCCAACGTCCTGACTTTC.